Presented here are 17 T cell receptor beta chains from one specimen sequenced in a study of T cell responses to AZD1222 COVID-19 vaccine. Some clones are missing from TCRdb's copy, which holds only in-frame ones; the method was immunoSEQ multiplex PCR. This table has around 120,000 clones, around 94% appearing once. The sample consisted of peripheral blood, taken on day 0 of AZD1222 vaccination. Receptors were obtained from an adult in good health.

The chain is built from TRBV30 and TRBJ1-1; no firm D call. CDR3 length equals 13 residues. Trimming took 3 bases from V and 0 from J, leaving 8 bases between them. The V gene's germline CDR1 is GTSNPN and CDR2 SVGIG (reference sequence). The CDR3 DNA sequence: TGTGCCTGGAGGGTTGGTCTGAACACTGAAGCTTTCTTT. It specifies CAWRVGLNTEAFF.

The chain uses TRBV28 and TRBJ2-1, with a tentative D call TRBD1 (6 bases). The CDR3 contains 14 residues. Germline loops: CDR1 MDHEN, CDR2 SYDVKM. The V gene lost 5 bases and the J gene lost 4 bases, with 12 bases spanning the gap. CDR3 region: CASSLGAVYNEQFF. CDR3 nucleotides: TGTGCCAGCAGTCTGGGGGCAGTATACAATGAGCAGTTCTTC.

The chain carries TRBV6-5 and TRBJ1-2; D is unclear. Germline CDR1 and CDR2: MNHEY and SVGAGI. V lost 6 bases, J lost 7 bases, and 18 bases lay in between. The CDR3 is 14 amino acids. The CDR3 nucleotides read TGTGCCAGCAGCTCGGGCGCAATCCTCTCTGGCTACACCTTC. Translated, it gives CASSSGAILSGYTF.

The CDR3 region is CASSYTREEQYF. In DNA form, the CDR3 reads TGTGCCAGCAGTTACACCAGGGAAGAGCAGTACTTC. The V call is TRBV6-5, the J call TRBJ2-7; D is possibly TRBD1 (5 bases). CDR3 size: 12 residues. Germline CDR1 reads MNHEY; CDR2 reads SVGAGI. Trimming removed 2 bases at V and 7 bases at J, with 9 bases between.

This clone has more than one count but fewer than ten. The rearrangement joins TRBV5-4 to TRBJ2-7; TRBD1 is a possible D gene (5 bases). From germline, CDR1 is SGHNT and CDR2 YYREEE (reference sequence). Trimming took 0 bases from V and 6 from J, leaving 7 bases between them. The CDR3 is 12 residues long. Written as DNA, the CDR3 is TGTGCCAGCAGCTTGGGTGGGGCCGAGCAGTACTTC. It translates to CASSLGGAEQYF.

The chain carries TRBV18 and TRBJ1-3; no clear D gene. Germline values: CDR1 KGHSH, CDR2 LQKENI. Trimming stripped 5 bases from V and 4 bases from J, with 15 bases between. The CDR3 is made up of 15 amino acids. CDR3 in DNA: TGTGCCAGCTCAACCATAGCGCAGGCGGGAAACACCATATATTTT. This gives the protein CASSTIAQAGNTIYF.

This rearrangement joins TRBV3-1 (or the pseudogene TRBV3-2) to TRBJ2-2, with D hard to call. V was cut by 2 bases and J by 6 bases, with 7 bases left in between. The CDR3 spans 13 residues. The germline V gene has CDR1 LGHDT and CDR2 YNNKEL (reference sequence). The CDR3 is CASSQLEAGELFF. The CDR3 region has the DNA TGTGCCAGCAGCCAACTAGAAGCCGGGGAGCTGTTTTTT.

The chain employs TRBV19 and TRBJ1-1; D remains ambiguous. Germline V CDR1 and CDR2: LNHDA, SQIVND (reference sequence). CDR3 length equals 14 residues. Trimming took 4 bases from V and 6 from J, leaving 15 bases between them. CDR3 loop: CASSTGSASAEAFF. The CDR3 bases are TGTGCCAGTAGTACCGGGAGTGCCTCGGCTGAAGCTTTCTTT.

This chain joins TRBV6-5 and TRBJ1-2; D gene uncertain. Trimming pared 4 bases from V and 4 bases from J, leaving 16 bases between. The CDR3 covers 15 residues. Germline CDR1 reads MNHEY; CDR2 reads SVGAGI. DNA for the CDR3: TGTGCCAGCAGTTCTCAGACGGATCCGGGCTATGGCTACACCTTC. Amino acids: CASSSQTDPGYGYTF.

V usage is TRBV7-3 and J usage is TRBJ2-1; TRBD2 matches 9 bases. The V and J ends lost 5 bases and 1 base, in that order; junction bases with no gene match: 3. This CDR3 is built from 15 residues. The germline CDR1 and CDR2 sequences are SGHTA and FQGTGA. The CDR3 region has the DNA TGTGCCAGCAGCCTCCTAGCGGGATCCTACAATGAGCAGTTCTTC. It encodes CASSLLAGSYNEQFF.

The rearrangement links TRBV28 to TRBJ2-6; D is uncertain. This CDR3 has 18 amino acids. Germline values: CDR1 MDHEN, CDR2 SYDVKM. V was shortened by 3 bases and J by 0 bases, with 15 bases between the two germline ends. The CDR3 DNA sequence: TGTGCCAGCAGTTTTCGCGGTGGACGGATCTCTGGGGCCAACGTCCTGACTTTC. It yields the protein CASSFRGGRISGANVLTF.

The chain uses TRBV27 and TRBJ2-1; 7 bases are a match to TRBD2. CDR1 MNHEY and CDR2 SMNVEV come from the germline V gene (reference sequence). CDR3 length equals 14 residues. V shed 4 bases and J 8 bases; nucleotides not matched to a gene: 8. CDR3 sequence reads: CASSSGLIIDEQFF. Here the CDR3 DNA reads TGTGCCAGCAGTTCGGGACTAATCATCGATGAGCAGTTCTTC.

V gene TRBV20-1 combines with J gene TRBJ2-1; TRBD2 might be the D (6 bases). Per germline, CDR1 DFQATT and CDR2 SNEGSKA (reference sequence). V dropped 5 bases and J dropped 10 bases, with 9 bases sitting between them. The CDR3 is 10 amino acids. Written as DNA, the CDR3 is TGCAGTGCTTCTCGGGGGGAGCAGTTCTTC. Protein sequence: CSASRGEQFF.

The CDR3 DNA sequence: TGTGCCTGGACGGCGTCGGGAGTTAATGAGCAGTTCTTC. It encodes CAWTASGVNEQFF. V gene TRBV30 combines with J gene TRBJ2-1; D is possibly TRBD2 (6 bases). Trimming took 4 bases from V and 7 from J, leaving 14 bases between them. Germline CDR1 is GTSNPN and CDR2 is SVGIG (reference sequence). The CDR3 has 13 amino acids.

The chain employs TRBV15 and TRBJ2-7; 10 bases agree with TRBD2. This CDR3 region has 15 residues. Germline CDR1 LNHNV, CDR2 YYDKDF (reference sequence). Trimming removed 0 bases from V and 4 bases from J; junction bases left unmatched: 3. The CDR3 bases are TGTGCCACCAGCAGAGATTGGACTAGCGGATACGAGCAGTACTTC. Its protein is CATSRDWTSGYEQYF.

The chain carries TRBV7-3 and TRBJ1-1, with D tentatively TRBD1 (5 bases). The CDR3 length is 15 residues. Germline V gene sequence: CDR1 SGHTA, CDR2 FQGTGA. V lost 2 bases and J 1 base, leaving 11 bases between the germline ends. The CDR3 loop is CASSLLGQQNTEAFF. The CDR3 DNA reads as TGTGCCAGCAGCTTACTCGGACAACAGAACACTGAAGCTTTCTTT.

The chain carries TRBV3-1 (or the pseudogene TRBV3-2) and TRBJ1-6, with D hard to call. The V gene's germline CDR1 is LGHDT and CDR2 YNNKEL (reference sequence). Trimming stripped 1 base from V and 7 bases from J, with 11 bases between. The CDR3 runs to 15 residues. This chain's CDR3 is CASSQVVGLNSPLHF. The CDR3 nucleotides read TGTGCCAGCAGCCAAGTGGTTGGGCTGAATTCACCCCTCCACTTT.